Each of the 13 T cell receptor beta chains below was sequenced from the same sample in a study of cytomegalovirus exposure and HLA in healthy donors. Primers: 60 Vbeta forward and 13 Jbeta reverse. Libraries were prepared by immunoSEQ multiplex PCR; TCRdb keeps only in-frame clonotypes and omits some of them. The sample lists 150,000 to 200,000 clones, around 87% occurring once. Source material: PBMCs. The receptors shown here come from a woman younger than 35 in good health and CMV-seronegative.

This chain joins TRBV19 and TRBJ2-5; 7 nucleotides align to TRBD2. V was clipped by 4 bases and J by 5 bases; unmatched bases: 13. This CDR3 is 16 amino acids long. The germline CDR1 and CDR2 sequences are LNHDA and SQIVND (reference sequence). The CDR3 DNA reads as TGTGCCAGTAGTACCCAAAGCGGGAAGAAGTTGGAGACCCAGTACTTC. It is translated as CASSTQSGKKLETQYF.

Points on this clone: One end of the junction is discordant with germline, which a read error may explain. The chain combines TRBV7-9 with TRBJ1-5; 7 nucleotides match TRBD1. The CDR3 sequence is 12 residues long. Germline V gives CDR1 SEHNR, CDR2 FQNEAQ (reference sequence). The CDR3 loop reads CSSSLGGQPQHF. For the CDR3, the DNA is TGTTCCAGCAGCTTAGGGGGCCAGCCCCAGCATTTT.

Concerning this clone itself: Other DNA sequences from this sample encode an identical CDR3 as well. The rearrangement links TRBV2 to TRBJ2-7; 12 positions agree with TRBD1. The V segment lost 6 bases and the J segment 6 bases; nucleotides outside the gene matches: 6. This CDR3 contains 14 residues. Germline CDR1 and CDR2: SNHLY and FYNNEI. CDR3 protein: CASRKGQGAGEQYF. The DNA of the CDR3 is TGTGCCAGCAGAAAGGGACAGGGGGCCGGCGAGCAGTACTTC.

The chain uses TRBV5-1 and TRBJ2-1; the match to TRBD1 covers 7 bases. Trimming cost V 4 bases and J 0 bases; bases outside gene matches: 4. Germline CDR1 is SGHRS and CDR2 is YFSETQ. The CDR3 is made up of 15 amino acids. The DNA of the CDR3 is TGCGCCAGCAGCGACAGGGCCCACTCCTACAATGAGCAGTTCTTC. Its translation: CASSDRAHSYNEQFF.

V is TRBV19 and J is TRBJ1-5; 7 bases map to TRBD1. The germline V gene has CDR1 LNHDA and CDR2 SQIVND (reference sequence). J was trimmed by 5 bases and V by 7 bases; bases with no gene match: 20. This CDR3 region has 18 residues. The CDR3 region is CASTPHRDRGAYDQPQHF. The DNA of the CDR3 is TGTGCCAGTACCCCTCACAGGGACAGAGGGGCTTATGATCAGCCCCAGCATTTT.

The genes are TRBV25-1 and TRBJ2-7, with D perhaps TRBD2 (6 bases). The CDR3 contains 13 residues. Germline assignment: CDR1 MGHDK and CDR2 SYGVNS. V was cut by 4 bases and J by 6 bases, with 13 bases left in between. CDR3 protein: CASSGGTASEQYF. The CDR3 DNA reads as TGTGCCAGCAGTGGAGGGACTGCCAGCGAGCAGTACTTC.

This chain joins TRBV9 and TRBJ1-2; no firm D call. This CDR3 region has 14 residues. The germline V gene encodes CDR1 SGDLS and CDR2 YYNGEE. The germline V and J ends were trimmed by 2 bases and 0 bases, with 8 bases remaining between them. The CDR3 is CASSVADANYGYTF. For the CDR3, the DNA is TGTGCCAGCAGCGTCGCGGATGCTAACTATGGCTACACCTTC.

The chain combines TRBV6-5 with TRBJ1-4; no firm D call. V lost 2 bases and J 0 bases, leaving 7 bases between the germline ends. Germline CDR1 and CDR2: MNHEY and SVGAGI. CDR3 length: 15 residues. The CDR3 sequence: CASSYQVATNEKLFF. In DNA, the CDR3 is TGTGCCAGCAGTTACCAGGTGGCAACTAATGAAAAACTGTTTTTT.

V and J are TRBV7-9 and TRBJ2-2, with a possible D match to TRBD1 (5 bases). Germline V CDR1 and CDR2: SEHNR, FQNEAQ (reference sequence). The CDR3 spans 15 residues. V was pared by 2 bases and J by 4 bases, with 11 bases between. CDR3 sequence (DNA): TGTGCCAGCAGCTTATATAATCAGGGCACCGGGGAGCTGTTTTTT. Its protein product is CASSLYNQGTGELFF.

V gene TRBV23-1 combines with J gene TRBJ2-7; TRBD1 is a possible D gene (8 bases). TRBV23-1 qualifies as an ORF whose function is uncertain. CDR3 length equals 17 residues. V shed 0 bases and J shed 5 bases, with 20 bases lying between them. The CDR3 reads CASSQSGGQGAAHEQYF. CDR3 DNA: TGCGCCAGCAGTCAATCGGGGGGGCAGGGGGCTGCCCACGAGCAGTACTTC.

This chain links TRBV4-2 with TRBJ1-4, with D uncertain. The CDR3 covers 13 residues. The V and J ends lost 0 bases and 8 bases respectively, with 7 bases between them. Germline V gives CDR1 LGHNA, CDR2 YNFKEQ. CDR3 DNA: TGTGCCAGCAGCCAAGATGCGGGGGAAAAACTGTTTTTT. Translating gives CASSQDAGEKLFF.

This clone was picked up one time. This chain uses TRBV11-2 with TRBJ2-2; tentatively, D is TRBD2 (6 bases). The germline gives CDR1 SGHAT, CDR2 FQNNGV. Deletions cut 4 bases from V and 0 bases from J, with 9 bases between. The CDR3 has 15 amino acids. In nucleotides, the CDR3 is TGTGCCAGCAGCTCGCTAGCGTCGAACACCGGGGAGCTGTTTTTT. Amino acid sequence: CASSSLASNTGELFF. Complete variable domain (other parts from reference TRBV11-2 and TRBJ2-2): EAGVAQSPRYKIIEKRQSVAFWCNPISGHATLYWYQQILGQGPKLLIQFQNNGVVDDSQLPKDRFSAERLKGVDSTLKIQPAKLEDSAVYLCASSSLASNTGELFFGEGSRLTVL.

This clone was counted a few times. The chain couples TRBV7-9 to TRBJ1-3, with 12 bases lining up with TRBD1. CDR1 and CDR2 from the germline V gene are SEHNR and FQNEAQ (reference sequence). J gave up 9 bases and V 5 bases, and 11 bases lay outside the gene matches. The CDR3 contains 16 residues. The CDR3 loop is CASSHRGQGARGTIYF. CDR3 DNA: TGTGCCAGCAGCCACCGGGGACAGGGGGCCCGAGGCACCATATATTTT.